The next 28 T cell receptor beta chains were all read from a single sample in a study of blood T cells in healthy people across ages. The authors ran a second PCR of about 6 to 12 cycles using a sample-barcoded 5' primer and a J-beta primer mix. MiXCR, run by TCRdb on the 5' RACE reads, gives a single entry per CDR3 protein. Here the sample spans some 370,000 distinct CDR3 sequences, 45% to 60% being singletons. The sequenced sample was blood. Receptors were obtained from a man between 60 and 75 years old in good health.

The chain couples TRBV30 to TRBJ2-3; D is undetermined. Germline lookup yields CDR1 GTSNPN and CDR2 SVGIG (reference sequence). The CDR3 consists of 14 residues. The germline V and J ends were trimmed by 3 bases and 2 bases, with 12 bases remaining between them. The CDR3 loop is CAWSLDPPTDTQYF. CDR3 DNA sequence: TGTGCCTGGAGCCTTGACCCACCCACAGATACGCAGTATTTT. The full variable domain, its missing parts supplied by reference TRBV30 and TRBJ2-3, is SQTIHQWPATLVQPVGSPLSLECTVEGTSNPNLYWYRQAAGRGLQLLFYSVGIGQISSEVPQNLSASRPQDRQFILSSKKLLLSDSGFYLCAWSLDPPTDTQYFGPGTRLTVL.

J is TRBJ2-4 and V is TRBV20-1; TRBD1 agrees at 8 bases. The DNA end is more similar to TRBJ2-7, so the J call may be wrong. The CDR3 covers 14 residues. The germline V gene has CDR1 DFQATT and CDR2 SNEGSKA (reference sequence). Here the CDR3 DNA reads TGCAGTGCTAGAGATCCAGGGGGCATCTACGAGCAGTACTTC. It encodes CSARDPGGIYEQYF.

This clonotype was observed a handful of times. The chain combines TRBV7-2 with TRBJ2-1; 9 positions agree with TRBD2. CDR1 and CDR2 from the germline V gene are SGHTA and FQGNSA. Trimming at V came to 5 bases and at J to 6 bases, leaving 2 bases not matched to a gene. This CDR3 has 13 amino acids. CDR3 DNA: TGTGCCAGCAGCAGACTAGCGGCCAATGAGCAGTTCTTC. Translated: CASSRLAANEQFF.

CDR3 sequence reads: CASTWGTTTDTQYF. CDR3 DNA: TGTGCCAGCACATGGGGGACGACCACAGATACGCAGTATTTT. V is TRBV6-1 and J is TRBJ2-3; D tentatively fits TRBD1 or TRBD2 (5 bases each). Trimming left V 7 bases short and J 2 bases short, with 13 bases between. Looked up from germline, CDR1 is MNHNS and CDR2 is SASEGT. The CDR3 has 14 amino acids.

This clonotype was recorded many times. This chain uses TRBV12-3 or TRBV12-4 with TRBJ2-4, with 7 positions matching TRBD1. This CDR3 is built from 16 residues. The V segment lost 6 bases and the J segment 0 bases; nucleotides outside the gene matches: 8. CDR3 amino acids: CASRDLGGTAKNIQYF. CDR3 DNA sequence: TGTGCCAGCAGGGACCTAGGGGGCACAGCCAAAAACATTCAGTACTTC.

The sample holds a few counts of this clonotype. This chain connects TRBV20-1 to TRBJ2-7; tentative D call: TRBD2 (5 bases). Germline V CDR1 and CDR2: DFQATT, SNEGSKA (reference sequence). The CDR3 runs to 10 residues. V lost 3 bases to trimming and J lost 9 bases, with 9 bases between them. The DNA for the CDR3 is TGCAGTGCTAGTAGGACTGTGCAGTACTTC. Translated: CSASRTVQYF.

The genes are TRBV7-9 and TRBJ2-3; D gene ambiguous. The CDR3 loop spans 14 amino acids. V lost 2 bases, J lost 0 bases, and 6 bases lay in between. CDR1 SEHNR and CDR2 FQNEAQ come from the germline V gene (reference sequence). CDR3 in DNA: TGTGCCAGCAGCTTACACGGTAGCACAGATACGCAGTATTTT. It is translated as CASSLHGSTDTQYF.

This clonotype showed up many times. The chain is built from TRBV6-2 or TRBV6-3 and TRBJ2-1; D gene ambiguous. CDR1 is MNHEY and CDR2 is SVGEGT in the germline V gene. With 4 bases removed from V and 0 bases from J, the gap between germline ends came to 10 bases. There are 15 residues in the CDR3. For the CDR3, the DNA is TGTGCCAGCAGTTCACCGGTTCGCTCCTACAATGAGCAGTTCTTC. Translating gives CASSSPVRSYNEQFF.

V and J are TRBV20-1 and TRBJ2-5, with 7 bases matching TRBD2. CDR1 is DFQATT, CDR2 SNEGSKA, per germline (reference sequence). The CDR3 has 13 amino acids. The junction had 10 bases not matched to a gene; V was cut back by 1 base and J by 11 bases. The CDR3 DNA sequence: TGCAGTGCTAGAGTTGCGGGAGTCTACGGGCAGTACTTC. This sequence encodes CSARVAGVYGQYF.

CDR3 DNA: TGTGCCAGCAGCTTGGGACCCTATTCCGGACCTGGGGCCAACGTCCTGACTTTC. It yields the protein CASSLGPYSGPGANVLTF. The rearrangement joins TRBV5-6 to TRBJ2-6, with D uncertain. CDR1 and CDR2 (germline): SGHDT, YYEEEE. The CDR3 has 18 residues. Trimming pared 0 bases from V and 2 bases from J, leaving 15 bases between.

This chain joins TRBV29-1 and TRBJ2-2, with D uncertain. Trimming removed 1 base from V and 1 base from J, with 1 base in between. The CDR3 has 12 amino acids. The germline V gene encodes CDR1 SQVTM and CDR2 ANQGSEA. The CDR3 DNA reads TGCAGCGTTGAAGGGAACACCGGGGAGCTGTTTTTT. This gives the protein CSVEGNTGELFF.

The rearrangement uses TRBV27 and TRBJ1-6; perhaps TRBD1 as D (6 bases). Germline CDR1 and CDR2: MNHEY and SMNVEV (reference sequence). The CDR3 sequence is 14 residues long. Deletions cut 6 bases from V and 5 bases from J, with 11 bases between. The CDR3 region is CASSNRANNSPLHF. The CDR3 nucleotides read TGTGCCAGCAGCAACAGGGCCAATAATTCACCCCTCCACTTT.

The J gene is TRBJ2-3, the V gene TRBV29-1; TRBD2 matches at 11 bases. The V and J ends lost 1 base and 4 bases, in that order; junction bases with no gene match: 4. Germline CDR1 reads SQVTM; CDR2 reads ANQGSEA. The CDR3 is 15 residues long. The CDR3 is CSVEGGSGRADTQYF. The DNA of the CDR3 is TGCAGCGTTGAAGGCGGTAGCGGGAGGGCAGATACGCAGTATTTT.

This clonotype showed up just a few times. CDR3 DNA: TGCAGCGTTGCGGAGGTTGAGACCCAGTACTTC. This gives the protein CSVAEVETQYF. The V call is TRBV29-1, the J call TRBJ2-5, with a tentative D call TRBD2 (5 bases). This CDR3 is built from 11 residues. The germline V and J ends were trimmed by 4 bases and 5 bases, with 8 bases remaining between them. CDR1 SQVTM and CDR2 ANQGSEA come from the germline V gene.

V gene TRBV28 combines with J gene TRBJ1-2; 7 nucleotides align to TRBD1. The junction had 4 bases not matched to a gene; V was cut back by 4 bases and J by 8 bases. The germline V gene has CDR1 MDHEN and CDR2 SYDVKM. The CDR3 totals 12 residues. The CDR3 DNA reads TGTGCCAGCAGTTCACAGGGGAAGGGCTACACCTTC. It translates to CASSSQGKGYTF.

V gene TRBV29-1 combines with J gene TRBJ1-1, with 9 bases that match TRBD1. V lost 6 bases, J lost 1 base, and 3 bases stayed unmatched. The CDR3 sequence is 13 residues long. CDR1 SQVTM and CDR2 ANQGSEA come from the germline V gene. The CDR3 protein is CSVTTGGNTEAFF. DNA of the CDR3: TGCAGCGTGACGACAGGGGGGAACACTGAAGCTTTCTTT.

The V and J genes are TRBV3-1 and TRBJ2-1; 8 bases agree with TRBD2. This CDR3 has 17 residues. The germline gives CDR1 LGHDT, CDR2 YNNKEL (reference sequence). J was trimmed by 7 bases and V by 1 base; bases with no gene match: 12. The CDR3 sequence: CASSQGVAGSARNEQFF. The CDR3 DNA sequence: TGTGCCAGCAGCCAAGGGGTAGCGGGAAGTGCGAGAAATGAGCAGTTCTTC.

The chain couples TRBV7-9 to TRBJ1-5, with D uncertain. This CDR3 region has 13 residues. CDR1 and CDR2 (germline): SEHNR, FQNEAQ (reference sequence). Trimming pared 3 bases from V and 5 bases from J, leaving 8 bases between. As DNA, the CDR3 is TGTGCCAGCAGCTTGACACCTGATCAGCCCCAGCATTTT. Amino acid sequence: CASSLTPDQPQHF.

This clonotype was seen a handful of times. J is TRBJ2-7 and V is TRBV3-1; a weak D match, TRBD1 (6 bases). V was cut by 2 bases and J by 6 bases, with 14 bases left in between. CDR1 LGHDT and CDR2 YNNKEL come from the germline V gene (reference sequence). The CDR3 runs 14 residues. The CDR3 DNA reads as TGTGCCAGCAGCCAATCATACAGGGCGGTCGAGCAGTACTTC. Translation gives CASSQSYRAVEQYF.

The CDR3 here is CATSRDRGDNSPLHF. The CDR3 DNA follows: TGTGCCACCAGCAGAGATCGAGGCGATAATTCACCCCTCCACTTT. V is TRBV15 and J is TRBJ1-6; no definite D call. The V end lost 0 bases, the J end lost 5 bases, and 8 bases lay between the germline ends. The germline CDR1 and CDR2 sequences are LNHNV and YYDKDF (reference sequence). This CDR3 contains 15 residues.

The rearrangement joins TRBV27 to TRBJ2-3, with 13 bases lining up with TRBD2. CDR1 and CDR2 (germline): MNHEY, SMNVEV (reference sequence). V lost 6 bases, J lost 4 bases, and 7 bases stayed unmatched. This CDR3 contains 16 residues. In DNA form, the CDR3 reads TGTGCCAGCAGGGAAACTAGCGGGGGGGCGTCAGATACGCAGTATTTT. Encoded protein: CASRETSGGASDTQYF.

The J gene is TRBJ2-6, the V gene TRBV12-3 or TRBV12-4; 8 positions match TRBD1. CDR3 size: 19 residues. Trimming took 2 bases from V and 2 from J; bases not matched to a gene: 11. The CDR3: CASSLFGDRGAPGANVLTF. CDR3 nucleotide sequence: TGTGCCAGCAGTTTATTTGGTGACAGGGGTGCTCCTGGGGCCAACGTCCTGACTTTC.

CDR3 nucleotide sequence: TGTGCCAGCAGCATGGACCCGGGGCAGACCCAGTACTTC. Its translation is CASSMDPGQTQYF. The chain recombines TRBV7-8 with TRBJ2-5; D may correspond to TRBD1 or TRBD2 (5 bases each). The CDR3 runs to 13 residues. V was trimmed by 5 bases and J by 6 bases, leaving 13 bases between them. Germline V gives CDR1 SGHVS, CDR2 FQNEAQ.

The V gene is TRBV6-5, the J gene TRBJ2-7; TRBD1 aligns across 7 bases. V shed 5 bases and J 7 bases; nucleotides not matched to a gene: 11. The germline V gene encodes CDR1 MNHEY and CDR2 SVGAGI. The CDR3 consists of 14 residues. The CDR3 spells CASSPDRVRQEQYF. The CDR3 DNA reads TGTGCCAGCAGTCCTGACAGGGTGCGCCAAGAGCAGTACTTC.

This clonotype is a singleton in its sample. With a much larger clone just one base away, this may be a read error. This chain connects TRBV24-1 to TRBJ2-1; 8 bases fit TRBD2. Germline lookup yields CDR1 KGHDR and CDR2 SFDVKD. The CDR3 runs 19 residues. The CDR3 loop is CATSDFLSPKGGGKNERFF. The CDR3 DNA reads TGTGCCACCAGTGATTTTTTATCGCCAAAGGGCGGGGGGAAGAATGAGCGGTTCTTC.

A few counts support this clonotype. This chain connects TRBV27 to TRBJ1-2; perhaps TRBD1 as D (5 bases). The V end lost 1 base, the J end lost 0 bases, and 18 bases lay between the germline ends. The CDR3 covers 18 residues. Germline CDR1 reads MNHEY; CDR2 reads SMNVEV (reference sequence). The CDR3 loop reads CASSLLGVGGTSNYGYTF. DNA for the CDR3: TGTGCCAGCAGTTTATTGGGGGTGGGGGGTACTTCTAACTATGGCTACACCTTC.

At least ten counts were recorded for this clonotype. The DNA for the CDR3 is TGTGCCAGCAGCCCCGGCAACGGGGCCAACGTCCTGACTTTC. Residues: CASSPGNGANVLTF. The V gene is TRBV27, the J gene TRBJ2-6; D ambiguous. V shed 6 bases and J shed 4 bases, with 10 bases lying between them. This CDR3 spans 14 amino acids. CDR1 MNHEY and CDR2 SMNVEV come from the germline V gene (reference sequence).

CDR3 sequence reads: CASSQESGAGNYGYTF. In DNA form, the CDR3 reads TGCGCCAGCAGCCAAGAGTCGGGAGCAGGGAACTATGGCTACACCTTC. The chain employs TRBV4-1 and TRBJ1-2; D possibly corresponds to TRBD1 (5 bases). The CDR3 length is 16 residues. CDR1 is MGHRA and CDR2 is YSYEKL in the germline V gene. Trimming removed 0 bases at V and 2 bases at J, with 13 bases between.